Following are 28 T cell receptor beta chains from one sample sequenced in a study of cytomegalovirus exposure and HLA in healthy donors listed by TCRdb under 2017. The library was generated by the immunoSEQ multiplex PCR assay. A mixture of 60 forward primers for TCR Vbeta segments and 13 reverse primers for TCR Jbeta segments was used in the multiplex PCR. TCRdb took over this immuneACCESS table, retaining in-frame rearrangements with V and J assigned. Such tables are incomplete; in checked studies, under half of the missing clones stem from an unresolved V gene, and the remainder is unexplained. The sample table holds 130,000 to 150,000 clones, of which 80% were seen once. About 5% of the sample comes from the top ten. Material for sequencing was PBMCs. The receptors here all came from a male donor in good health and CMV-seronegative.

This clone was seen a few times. The CDR3 DNA sequence: TGTGCCAGCAGCCCTAATATCCCGGGACAGTACGCCTACGAGCAGTACTTC. Residues: CASSPNIPGQYAYEQYF. This chain links TRBV7-8 with TRBJ2-7; the match to TRBD1 covers 7 bases. The length of the CDR3 is 17 residues. CDR1 SGHVS and CDR2 FQNEAQ come from the germline V gene. The J segment lost 2 bases and the V segment lost 5 bases, leaving 15 bases of the junction unmatched.

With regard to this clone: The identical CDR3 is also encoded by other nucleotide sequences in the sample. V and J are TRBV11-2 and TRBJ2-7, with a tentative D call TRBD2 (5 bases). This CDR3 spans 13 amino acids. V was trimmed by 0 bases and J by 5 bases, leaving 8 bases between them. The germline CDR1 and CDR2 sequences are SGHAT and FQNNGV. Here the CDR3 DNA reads TGTGCCAGCAGCTTAGATAGAGGGAACGAGCAGTACTTC. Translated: CASSLDRGNEQYF.

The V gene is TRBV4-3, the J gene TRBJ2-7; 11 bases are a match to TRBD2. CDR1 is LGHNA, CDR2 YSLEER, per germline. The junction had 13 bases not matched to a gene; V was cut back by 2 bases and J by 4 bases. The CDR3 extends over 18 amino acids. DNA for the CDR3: TGCGCCAGCAGCCAAACCCAGGGACTAGCGGCCGGATTTTACGAGCAGTACTTC. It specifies CASSQTQGLAAGFYEQYF.

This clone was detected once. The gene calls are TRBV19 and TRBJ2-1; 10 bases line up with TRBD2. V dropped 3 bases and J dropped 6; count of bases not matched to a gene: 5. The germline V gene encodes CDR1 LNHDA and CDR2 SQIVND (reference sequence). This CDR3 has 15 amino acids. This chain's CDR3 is CASSITSGVLNEQFF. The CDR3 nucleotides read TGTGCCAGTAGTATCACTAGCGGGGTACTCAATGAGCAGTTCTTC.

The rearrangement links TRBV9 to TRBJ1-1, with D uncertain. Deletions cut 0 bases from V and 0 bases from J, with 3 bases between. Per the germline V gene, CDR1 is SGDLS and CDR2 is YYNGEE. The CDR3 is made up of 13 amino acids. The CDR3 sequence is CASSVVMNTEAFF. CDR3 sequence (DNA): TGTGCCAGCAGCGTAGTAATGAACACTGAAGCTTTCTTT. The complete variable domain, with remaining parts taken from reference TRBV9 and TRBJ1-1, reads DSGVTQTPKHLITATGQRVTLRCSPRSGDLSVYWYQQSLDQGLQFLIQYYNGEERAKGNILERFSAQQFPDLHSELNLSSLELGDSALYFCASSVVMNTEAFFGQGTRLTVV.

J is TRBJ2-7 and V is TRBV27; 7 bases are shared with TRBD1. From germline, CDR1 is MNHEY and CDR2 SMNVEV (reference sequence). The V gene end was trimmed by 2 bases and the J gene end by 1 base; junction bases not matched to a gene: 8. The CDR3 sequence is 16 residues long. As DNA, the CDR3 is TGTGCCAGCAGTTTAAGGTTGGGACAGATTTCCTACGAGCAGTACTTC. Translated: CASSLRLGQISYEQYF.

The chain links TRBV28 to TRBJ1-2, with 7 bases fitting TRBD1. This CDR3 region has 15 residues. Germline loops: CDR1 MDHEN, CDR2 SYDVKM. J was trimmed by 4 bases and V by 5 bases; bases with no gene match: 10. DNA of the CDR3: TGTGCCAGCAGTCCCCCGGACAGGACTCCCTATGGCTACACCTTC. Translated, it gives CASSPPDRTPYGYTF.

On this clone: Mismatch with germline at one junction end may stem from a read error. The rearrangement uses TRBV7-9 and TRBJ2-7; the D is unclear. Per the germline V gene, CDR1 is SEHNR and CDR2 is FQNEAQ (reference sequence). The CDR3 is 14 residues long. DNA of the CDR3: TGTTCCAGCGCCTTAAGCAACGTTCCCTTCGAGCAGTACTTC. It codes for CSSALSNVPFEQYF.

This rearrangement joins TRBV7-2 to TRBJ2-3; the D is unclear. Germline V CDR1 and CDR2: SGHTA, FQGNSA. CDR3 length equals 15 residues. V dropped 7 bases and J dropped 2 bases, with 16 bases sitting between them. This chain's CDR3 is CASTARGYPTDTQYF. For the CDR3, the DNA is TGTGCCAGCACGGCCCGAGGCTACCCCACAGATACGCAGTATTTT.

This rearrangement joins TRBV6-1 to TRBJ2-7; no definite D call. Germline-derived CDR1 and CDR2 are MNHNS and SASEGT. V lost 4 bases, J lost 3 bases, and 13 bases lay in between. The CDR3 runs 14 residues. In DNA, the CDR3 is TGTGCCAGCAGTGGGCACGGAGAGATCTACGAGCAGTACTTC. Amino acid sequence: CASSGHGEIYEQYF.

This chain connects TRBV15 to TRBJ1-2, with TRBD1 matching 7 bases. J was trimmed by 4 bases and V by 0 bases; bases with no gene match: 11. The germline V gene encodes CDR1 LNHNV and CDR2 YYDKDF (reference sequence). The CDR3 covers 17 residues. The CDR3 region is CATSREALSGQTYGYTF. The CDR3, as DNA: TGTGCCACCAGCAGAGAGGCCCTCTCGGGACAGACCTATGGCTACACCTTC. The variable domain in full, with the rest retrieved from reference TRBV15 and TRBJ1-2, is DAMVIQNPRYQVTQFGKPVTLSCSQTLNHNVMYWYQQKSSQAPKLLFHYYDKDFNNEADTPDNFQSRRPNTSFCFLDIRSPGLGDTAMYLCATSREALSGQTYGYTFGSGTRLTVV.

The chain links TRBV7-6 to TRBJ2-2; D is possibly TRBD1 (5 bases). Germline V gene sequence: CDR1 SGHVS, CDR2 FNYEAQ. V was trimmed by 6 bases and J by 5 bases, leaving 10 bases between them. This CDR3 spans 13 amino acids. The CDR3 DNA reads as TGTGCCAGCAGACCCAGGGTTACCGGGGAGCTGTTTTTT. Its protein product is CASRPRVTGELFF.

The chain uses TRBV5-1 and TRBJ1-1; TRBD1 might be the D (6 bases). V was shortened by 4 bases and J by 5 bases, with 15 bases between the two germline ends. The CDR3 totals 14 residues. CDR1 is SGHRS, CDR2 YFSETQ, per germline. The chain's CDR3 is CASSADRGGTEAFF. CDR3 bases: TGCGCCAGCAGCGCTGATAGAGGGGGAACTGAAGCTTTCTTT.

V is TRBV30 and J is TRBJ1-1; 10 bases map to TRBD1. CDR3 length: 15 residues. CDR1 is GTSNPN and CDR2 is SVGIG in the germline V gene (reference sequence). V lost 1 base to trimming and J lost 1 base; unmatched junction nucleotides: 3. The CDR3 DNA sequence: TGTGCCTGGAGTGCGGGACAGGGGTGGAACACTGAAGCTTTCTTT. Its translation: CAWSAGQGWNTEAFF.

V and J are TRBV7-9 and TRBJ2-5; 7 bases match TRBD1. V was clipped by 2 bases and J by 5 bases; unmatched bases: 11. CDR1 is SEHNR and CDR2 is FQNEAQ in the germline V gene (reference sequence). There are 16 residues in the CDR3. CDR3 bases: TGTGCCAGCAGCTTACTCCGGACAGGTCAGGGGGAGACCCAGTACTTC. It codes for CASSLLRTGQGETQYF.

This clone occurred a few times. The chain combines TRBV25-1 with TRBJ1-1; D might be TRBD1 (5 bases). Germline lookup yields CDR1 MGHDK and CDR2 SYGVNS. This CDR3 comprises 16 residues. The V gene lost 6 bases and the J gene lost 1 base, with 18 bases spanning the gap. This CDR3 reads CASSFWDAEGNTEAFF. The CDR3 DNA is TGTGCCAGCAGCTTCTGGGACGCGGAGGGGAACACTGAAGCTTTCTTT.

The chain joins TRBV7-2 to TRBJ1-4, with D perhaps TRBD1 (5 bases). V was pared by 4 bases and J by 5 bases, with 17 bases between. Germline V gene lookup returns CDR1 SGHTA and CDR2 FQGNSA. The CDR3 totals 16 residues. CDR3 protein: CASSSALRRGNEKLFF. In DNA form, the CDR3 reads TGTGCCAGCAGCTCCGCCCTGAGGCGGGGGAATGAAAAACTGTTTTTT.

CDR3 nucleotides: TGTGCCAGCAGCGGCAGGGTGTCGTCTGGAAACACCATATATTTT. It yields the protein CASSGRVSSGNTIYF. The chain employs TRBV7-9 and TRBJ1-3; D might be TRBD1 (5 bases). The CDR3 runs to 15 residues. Trimming pared 5 bases from V and 1 base from J, leaving 12 bases between. Germline V CDR1 and CDR2: SEHNR, FQNEAQ (reference sequence). Combining the CDR3 with reference TRBV7-9 and TRBJ1-3 gives the whole variable domain DTGVSQNPRHKITKRGQNVTFRCDPISEHNRLYWYRQTLGQGPEFLTYFQNEAQLEKSRLLSDRFSAERPKGSFSTLEIQRTEQGDSAMYLCASSGRVSSGNTIYFGEGSWLTVV.

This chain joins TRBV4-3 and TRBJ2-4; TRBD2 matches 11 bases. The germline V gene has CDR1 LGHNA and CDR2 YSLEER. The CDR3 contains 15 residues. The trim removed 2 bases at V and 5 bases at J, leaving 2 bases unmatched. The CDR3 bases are TGCGCCAGCAGCCAACAACTAGCGGGGGAAAACATTCAGTACTTC. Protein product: CASSQQLAGENIQYF.

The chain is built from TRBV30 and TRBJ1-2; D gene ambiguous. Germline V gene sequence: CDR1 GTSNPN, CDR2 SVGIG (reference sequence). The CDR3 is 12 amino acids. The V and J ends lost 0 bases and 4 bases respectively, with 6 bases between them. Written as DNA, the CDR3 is TGTGCCTGGAGTGTACTAGTCTATGGCTACACCTTC. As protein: CAWSVLVYGYTF.

CDR3 region: CASSLRDTFYGYTF. In nucleotides, the CDR3 is TGTGCCAGCAGCCTTCGGGACACGTTCTATGGCTACACCTTC. V and J are TRBV7-8 and TRBJ1-2; possible D gene TRBD1, 6 bases. Per germline, CDR1 SGHVS and CDR2 FQNEAQ. The CDR3 runs 14 residues. The germline V and J ends were trimmed by 5 bases and 4 bases, with 14 bases remaining between them.

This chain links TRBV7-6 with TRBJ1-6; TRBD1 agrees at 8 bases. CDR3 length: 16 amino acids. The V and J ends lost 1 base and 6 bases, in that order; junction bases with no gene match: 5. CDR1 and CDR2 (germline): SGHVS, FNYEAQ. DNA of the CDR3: TGTGCCAGCAGCTTAGGGGTGGGACAGGTTAATTCACCCCTCCACTTT. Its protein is CASSLGVGQVNSPLHF.

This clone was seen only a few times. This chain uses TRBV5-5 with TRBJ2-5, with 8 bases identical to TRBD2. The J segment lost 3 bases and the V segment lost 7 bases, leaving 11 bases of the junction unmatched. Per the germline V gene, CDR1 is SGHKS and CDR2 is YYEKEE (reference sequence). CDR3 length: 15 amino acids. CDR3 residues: CASGLGGGIEETQYF. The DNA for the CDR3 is TGTGCCAGCGGACTAGGCGGGGGGATAGAAGAGACCCAGTACTTC.

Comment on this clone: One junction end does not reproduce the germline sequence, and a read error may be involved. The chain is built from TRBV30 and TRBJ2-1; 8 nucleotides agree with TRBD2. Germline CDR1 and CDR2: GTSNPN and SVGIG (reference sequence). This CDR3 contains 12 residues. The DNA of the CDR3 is TGTGCCTGGAGTGTTCAAGCGGGGGCCAAAGTCTTC. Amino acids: CAWSVQAGAKVF.

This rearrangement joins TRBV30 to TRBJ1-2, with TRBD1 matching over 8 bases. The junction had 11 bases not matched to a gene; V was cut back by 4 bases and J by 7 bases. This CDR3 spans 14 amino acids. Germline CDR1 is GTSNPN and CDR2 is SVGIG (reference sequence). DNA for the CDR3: TGTGCCTGGATCTACTTTGGGACAGGTGGTGGCTACACCTTC. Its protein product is CAWIYFGTGGGYTF.

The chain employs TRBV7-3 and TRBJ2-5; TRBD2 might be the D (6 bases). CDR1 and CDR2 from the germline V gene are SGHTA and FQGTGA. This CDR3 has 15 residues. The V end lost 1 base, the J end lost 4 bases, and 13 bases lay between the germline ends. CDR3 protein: CASSLSGMGGETQYF. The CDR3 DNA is TGTGCCAGCAGCTTAAGTGGAATGGGAGGAGAGACCCAGTACTTC.

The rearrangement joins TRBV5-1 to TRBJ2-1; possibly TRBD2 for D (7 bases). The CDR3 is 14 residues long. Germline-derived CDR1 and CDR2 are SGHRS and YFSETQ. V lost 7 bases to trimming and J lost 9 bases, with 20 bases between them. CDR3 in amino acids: CASGRGGILVEQFF. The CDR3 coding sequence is TGCGCCAGCGGGAGGGGGGGAATCCTCGTTGAGCAGTTCTTC.

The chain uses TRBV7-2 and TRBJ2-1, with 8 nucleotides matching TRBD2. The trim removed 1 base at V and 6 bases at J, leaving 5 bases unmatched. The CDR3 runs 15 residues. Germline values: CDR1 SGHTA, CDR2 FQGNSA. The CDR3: CASSLEGLDPNEQFF. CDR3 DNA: TGTGCCAGCAGCTTAGAGGGACTAGATCCCAATGAGCAGTTCTTC. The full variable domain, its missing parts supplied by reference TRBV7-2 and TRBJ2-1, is GAGVSQSPSNKVTEKGKDVELRCDPISGHTALYWYRQSLGQGLEFLIYFQGNSAPDKSGLPSDRFSAERTGGSVSTLTIQRTQQEDSAVYLCASSLEGLDPNEQFFGPGTRLTVL.